This T cell receptor (beta chain) was captured in a study of CD8 T cells in ankylosing spondylitis. This CDR3 is built from 13 residues. CDR1 and CDR2 (germline): DFQATT, SNEGSKA (reference sequence). With 3 bases removed from V and 2 bases from J, the gap between germline ends came to 11 bases. TCRdb independently ran MiXCR on the 5' RACE reads; one entry per CDR3 protein. The sample yields around 33,000 distinct CDR3 sequences, 6.5% to 9% seen once. This clonotype was observed at least ten times. Sequences were obtained from blood, either unsorted or a sorted T cell fraction (not recorded which). The chain joins TRBV20-1 to TRBJ2-7; D assignment may be TRBD1 or TRBD2 (5 bases each). The TCR originated in a male donor with ankylosing spondylitis or in good health (not recorded which). The chain's CDR3 is CSASGGSTYEQYF. The CDR3 nucleotides read TGCAGTGCTAGTGGGGGATCTACCTACGAGCAGTACTTC.